A single sample is the source of the 5 T cell receptor beta chains below, sequenced in a study of T cell responses to AZD1222 COVID-19 vaccine. The repertoire was sequenced with immunoSEQ multiplex PCR; TCRdb's copy has only in-frame clones and lacks some. The repertoire has about 140,000 clones, roughly 88% of them found once; the top ten carry approximately 8%. Material: peripheral blood, obtained on day 0 of AZD1222 vaccination. These receptors came from an adult in good health.

This chain joins TRBV25-1 and TRBJ1-3, with unresolved D. V gave up 3 bases and J gave up 4 bases, with 13 bases separating them. The V gene's germline CDR1 is MGHDK and CDR2 SYGVNS. The CDR3 length is 15 residues. The CDR3 DNA is TGTGCCAGCAGTGAGGCGGTGGGAGGGGGAAACACCATATATTTT. Amino acid sequence: CASSEAVGGGNTIYF.

The chain carries TRBV14 and TRBJ2-3; 10 nucleotides align to TRBD2. The V segment lost 2 bases and the J segment 2 bases; nucleotides outside the gene matches: 4. This CDR3 contains 16 residues. Germline CDR1 and CDR2: SGHDN and FVKESK. The CDR3 here is CASSQTSGVATDTQYF. The CDR3 nucleotides are TGTGCCAGCAGCCAAACTAGCGGGGTTGCCACAGATACGCAGTATTTT.

V gene TRBV5-1 combines with J gene TRBJ1-3; TRBD1 matches 7 bases. CDR3 size: 15 residues. The germline V gene encodes CDR1 SGHRS and CDR2 YFSETQ. The trim removed 5 bases at V and 4 bases at J, leaving 9 bases unmatched. The CDR3 sequence: CASRPADRAGNTIYF. For the CDR3, the DNA is TGCGCCAGCAGACCCGCTGACAGGGCGGGAAACACCATATATTTT.

The gene calls are TRBV5-4 and TRBJ2-7; D not certain. The CDR3 consists of 14 residues. The germline V gene encodes CDR1 SGHNT and CDR2 YYREEE (reference sequence). Deletions cut 0 bases from V and 3 bases from J, with 10 bases between. The CDR3 region is CASSLDGLLYEQYF. In nucleotides, the CDR3 is TGTGCCAGCAGCTTGGACGGTTTACTCTACGAGCAGTACTTC.

V is TRBV3-1 (or the pseudogene TRBV3-2) and J is TRBJ2-2; D unclear. The CDR3 spans 14 residues. The germline V gene has CDR1 LGHDT and CDR2 YNNKEL (reference sequence). Trimming stripped 4 bases from V and 2 bases from J, with 8 bases between. DNA for the CDR3: TGTGCCAGCAGCCCTTACGGTAACACCGGGGAGCTGTTTTTT. Translating gives CASSPYGNTGELFF.